These 17 T cell receptor beta chains were sequenced from one sample in a study of shared clonotypes between healthy human individuals. TCRdb's copy holds only in-frame clones and misses some; the assay was immunoSEQ multiplex PCR. The data contain around 1.5 million clones, under 99% of them singletons. Sequencing used naive CD4+ T cells sorted from blood. Subset: CD45RA+ positively selected. The receptors here all came from a man aged 30 to 39 in good health.

V gene TRBV7-2 combines with J gene TRBJ2-1, with TRBD2 identical over 10 bases. CDR3 length: 15 residues. Germline-derived CDR1 and CDR2 are SGHTA and FQGNSA. J lost 8 bases, V lost 3 bases, and 7 bases had no gene match. The CDR3 reads CASSFGLAGVDEQFF. In nucleotides, the CDR3 is TGTGCCAGCAGCTTCGGGCTAGCGGGAGTCGATGAGCAGTTCTTC.

This chain joins TRBV27 and TRBJ1-5; the D is unclear. Germline V gene sequence: CDR1 MNHEY, CDR2 SMNVEV (reference sequence). CDR3 length: 15 residues. V shed 2 bases and J shed 1 base, with 9 bases lying between them. The CDR3 DNA sequence: TGTGCCAGCAGTTTAAGGTGGCACAGCAATCAGCCCCAGCATTTT. It is translated as CASSLRWHSNQPQHF.

The J gene is TRBJ2-7, the V gene TRBV7-2, with 7 nucleotides matching TRBD2. CDR1 and CDR2 from the germline V gene are SGHTA and FQGNSA. The CDR3 has 16 amino acids. The ends lost 5 bases at V and 7 bases at J; junction bases unmatched: 17. The CDR3 spells CASSTKTSARLREQYF. The CDR3 DNA is TGTGCCAGCAGCACTAAAACTAGCGCTCGGCTCCGGGAGCAGTACTTC.

The genes are TRBV5-1 and TRBJ2-1, with 8 bases identical to TRBD2. The CDR3 spans 16 residues. Germline trimming cut 4 bases from V and 3 bases from J; bases unmatched to any gene: 9. Per germline, CDR1 SGHRS and CDR2 YFSETQ. As DNA, the CDR3 is TGCGCCAGCAGCGGAATAGCGGGGTTAAGCTACAATGAGCAGTTCTTC. It codes for CASSGIAGLSYNEQFF.

The CDR3 is CASSSIGGSDTQYF. CDR3 DNA sequence: TGCGCCAGCAGCTCGATAGGCGGGTCAGATACGCAGTATTTT. The chain couples TRBV5-1 to TRBJ2-3; weak D call: TRBD2 (5 bases). The germline CDR1 and CDR2 sequences are SGHRS and YFSETQ. V was shortened by 3 bases and J by 4 bases, with 12 bases between the two germline ends. The CDR3 has 14 residues.

J is TRBJ2-5 and V is TRBV18, with D unresolved. Germline CDR1 and CDR2: KGHSH and LQKENI. This CDR3 spans 12 amino acids. The germline V and J ends were trimmed by 3 bases and 4 bases, with 6 bases remaining between them. DNA of the CDR3: TGTGCCAGCTCACCCATATCAGAGACCCAGTACTTC. As protein: CASSPISETQYF.

The J gene is TRBJ2-7, the V gene TRBV6-1; D ambiguous. Germline CDR1 is MNHNS and CDR2 is SASEGT. Trimming pared 7 bases from V and 2 bases from J, leaving 9 bases between. This CDR3 spans 12 amino acids. CDR3 bases: TGTGCCAGCAACGGCGTAACCTACGAGCAGTACTTC. This translates into CASNGVTYEQYF.

J is TRBJ2-2 and V is TRBV13; 9 bases align to TRBD1. Looked up from germline, CDR1 is PRHDT and CDR2 is FYEKMQ (reference sequence). The length of the CDR3 is 14 residues. J was trimmed by 6 bases and V by 4 bases; bases with no gene match: 3. The CDR3 coding sequence is TGTGCCAGCAGCTCACGACAGGGGGCCGGGGAGCTGTTTTTT. This codes for CASSSRQGAGELFF.

The CDR3 nucleotides are TGTGCTAGTGGTTTGGTACTAAGCCTAGCGGGAGACCTGGGGCACGGGGAGCTGTTTTTT. Protein: CASGLVLSLAGDLGHGELFF. This chain joins TRBV12-5 and TRBJ2-2, with 10 bases matching TRBD2. V was pared by 0 bases and J by 7 bases, with 17 bases of the junction left unmatched. CDR3 length: 20 amino acids. In germline, CDR1 is LGHNT, CDR2 FRNRAP.

The J gene is TRBJ2-2, the V gene TRBV21-1; TRBD1, the table's D call, was not compared with the DNA. TRBV21-1 is tagged as a pseudogene. The CDR3 runs 15 residues. CDR3 sequence (DNA): TGTGCCAGCAGCCCCACAGACACGCACACCGGGGAGCTGTTTTTT. Translated: CASSPTDTHTGELFF.

V and J are TRBV5-4 and TRBJ1-1; D remains ambiguous. This CDR3 has 13 amino acids. Between the trimmed V and J ends, which lost 6 bases and 8 bases, there was a span of 17 bases. Germline CDR1 and CDR2: SGHNT and YYREEE (reference sequence). The CDR3 protein is CASITPENAEAFF. Written as DNA, the CDR3 is TGTGCCAGCATCACACCTGAAAATGCCGAAGCTTTCTTT.

V is TRBV2 and J is TRBJ2-3; D is perhaps TRBD1 (7 bases). Germline V lookup: CDR1 SNHLY, CDR2 FYNNEI. This CDR3 is 13 amino acids long. V was cut by 6 bases and J by 5 bases, with 12 bases left in between. The CDR3 region is CASSRQGLDTQYF. As DNA, the CDR3 is TGTGCCAGCAGCCGACAGGGACTAGATACGCAGTATTTT.

Notes on this clone: The same CDR3 can be traced to other DNA sequences in this sample. This chain connects TRBV5-4 to TRBJ2-7, with D maybe TRBD2 (6 bases). Germline V gives CDR1 SGHNT, CDR2 YYREEE (reference sequence). Trimming left V 0 bases short and J 0 bases short, with 7 bases between. The CDR3 is 14 residues long. The CDR3 DNA follows: TGTGCCAGCAGCTTGGGCGGGAACTCCTACGAGCAGTACTTC. Protein: CASSLGGNSYEQYF.

The rearrangement uses TRBV4-1 and TRBJ2-7; 10 nucleotides agree with TRBD2. The CDR3 length is 17 residues. The V and J ends lost 0 bases and 1 base, in that order; junction bases with no gene match: 6. CDR1 and CDR2 (germline): MGHRA, YSYEKL. The CDR3 loop is CASSQDGDSGRSYEQYF. The CDR3 DNA is TGCGCCAGCAGCCAAGATGGTGATAGCGGGAGGTCCTACGAGCAGTACTTC.

Comment on this clone: Other nucleotide sequences in the sample specify the same CDR3. CDR3 sequence: CSAKTYEQYF. CDR3 nucleotides: TGCAGTGCCAAGACCTACGAGCAGTACTTC. The J gene is TRBJ2-7, the V gene TRBV20-1; D uncertain. There are 10 residues in the CDR3. The germline CDR1 and CDR2 sequences are DFQATT and SNEGSKA (reference sequence). Trimming pared 6 bases from V and 2 bases from J, leaving 5 bases between.

J is TRBJ2-1 and V is TRBV4-2; D gene unclear. Trimming removed 0 bases at V and 9 bases at J, with 12 bases between. From germline, CDR1 is LGHNA and CDR2 YNFKEQ. CDR3 length: 14 residues. CDR3 sequence: CASSQDTPPGEQFF. CDR3 bases: TGTGCCAGCAGCCAAGATACCCCCCCGGGTGAGCAGTTCTTC.

V is TRBV2 and J is TRBJ2-7; 10 bases are shared with TRBD1. The CDR3 runs 19 residues. V shed 2 bases and J 0 bases; nucleotides not matched to a gene: 13. Germline V gene sequence: CDR1 SNHLY, CDR2 FYNNEI. Here the CDR3 DNA reads TGTGCCAGCAGTGAAAACGACAGGGGGCGCGGGTCGGGCTCCTACGAGCAGTACTTC. This gives the protein CASSENDRGRGSGSYEQYF.